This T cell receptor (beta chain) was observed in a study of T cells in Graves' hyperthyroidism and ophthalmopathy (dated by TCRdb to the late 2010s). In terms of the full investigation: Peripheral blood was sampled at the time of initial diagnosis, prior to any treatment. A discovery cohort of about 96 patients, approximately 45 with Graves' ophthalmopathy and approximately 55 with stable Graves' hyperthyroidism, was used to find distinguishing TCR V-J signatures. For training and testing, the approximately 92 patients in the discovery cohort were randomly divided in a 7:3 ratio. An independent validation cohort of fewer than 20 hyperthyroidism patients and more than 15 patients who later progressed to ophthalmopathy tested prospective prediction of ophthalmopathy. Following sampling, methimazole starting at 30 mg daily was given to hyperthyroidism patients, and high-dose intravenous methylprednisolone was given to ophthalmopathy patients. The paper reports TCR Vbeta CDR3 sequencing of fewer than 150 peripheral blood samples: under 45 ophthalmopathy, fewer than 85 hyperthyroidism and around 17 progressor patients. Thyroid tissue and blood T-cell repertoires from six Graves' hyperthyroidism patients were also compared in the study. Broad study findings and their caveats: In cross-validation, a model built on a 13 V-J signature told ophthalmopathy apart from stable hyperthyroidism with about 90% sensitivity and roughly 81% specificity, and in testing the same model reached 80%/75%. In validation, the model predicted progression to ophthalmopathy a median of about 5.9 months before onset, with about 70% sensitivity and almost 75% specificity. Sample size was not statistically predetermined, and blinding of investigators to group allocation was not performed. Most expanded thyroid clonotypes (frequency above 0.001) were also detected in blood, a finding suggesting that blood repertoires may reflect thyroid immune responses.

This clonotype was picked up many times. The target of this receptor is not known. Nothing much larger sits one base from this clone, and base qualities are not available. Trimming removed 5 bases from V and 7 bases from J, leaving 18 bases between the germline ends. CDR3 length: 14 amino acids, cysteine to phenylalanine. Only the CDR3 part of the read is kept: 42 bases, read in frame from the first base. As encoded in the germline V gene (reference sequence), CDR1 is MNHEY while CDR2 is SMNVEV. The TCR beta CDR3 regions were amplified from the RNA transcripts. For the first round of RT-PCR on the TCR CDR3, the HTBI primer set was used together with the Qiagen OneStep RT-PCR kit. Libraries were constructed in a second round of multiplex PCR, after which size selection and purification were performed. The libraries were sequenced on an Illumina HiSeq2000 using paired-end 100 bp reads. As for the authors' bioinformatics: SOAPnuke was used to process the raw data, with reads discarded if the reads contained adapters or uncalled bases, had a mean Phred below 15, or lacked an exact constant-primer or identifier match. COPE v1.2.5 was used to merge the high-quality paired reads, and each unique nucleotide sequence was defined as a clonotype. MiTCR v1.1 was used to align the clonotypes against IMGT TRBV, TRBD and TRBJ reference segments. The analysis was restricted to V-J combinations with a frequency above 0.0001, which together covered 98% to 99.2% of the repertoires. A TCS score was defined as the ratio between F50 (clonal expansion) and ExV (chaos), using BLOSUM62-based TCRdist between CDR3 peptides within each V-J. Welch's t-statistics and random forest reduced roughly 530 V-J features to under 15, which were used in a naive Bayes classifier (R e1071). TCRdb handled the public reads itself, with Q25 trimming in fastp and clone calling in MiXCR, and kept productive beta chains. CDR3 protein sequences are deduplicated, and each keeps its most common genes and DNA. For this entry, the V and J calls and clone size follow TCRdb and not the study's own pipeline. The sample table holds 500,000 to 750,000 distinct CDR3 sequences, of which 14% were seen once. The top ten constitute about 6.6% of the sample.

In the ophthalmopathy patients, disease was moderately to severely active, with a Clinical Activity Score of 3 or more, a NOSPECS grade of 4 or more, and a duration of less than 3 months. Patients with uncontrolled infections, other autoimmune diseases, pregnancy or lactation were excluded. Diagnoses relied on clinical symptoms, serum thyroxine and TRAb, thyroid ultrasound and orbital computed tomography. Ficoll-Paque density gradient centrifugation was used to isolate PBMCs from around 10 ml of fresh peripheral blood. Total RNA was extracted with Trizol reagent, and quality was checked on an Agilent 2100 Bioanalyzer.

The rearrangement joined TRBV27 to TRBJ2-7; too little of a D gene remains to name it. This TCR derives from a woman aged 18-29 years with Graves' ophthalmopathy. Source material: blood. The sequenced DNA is TGTGCCAGCAGTCCACCAATACCCCCCGGGGAGCAGTACTTC. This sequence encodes CASSPPIPPGEQYF.